A single sample is the source of the 13 T cell receptor beta chains below, sequenced in a study of blood T cell repertoires in COVID-19. Profiled with immunoSEQ multiplex PCR; TCRdb holds only in-frame clones, not every one. Altogether 200,000 to 250,000 clones are present, roughly 89% being singletons, with the ten largest covering over 3%. Source material: PBMCs or T cells enriched from blood (not recorded which). Every receptor here comes from a woman in her thirties or forties with acute COVID-19.

With respect to this clone: One end of the junction varies from germline; a read error may be responsible. The gene calls are TRBV7-8 and TRBJ2-3, with 7 bases matching TRBD2. Germline assignment: CDR1 SGHVS and CDR2 FQNEAQ. The CDR3 loop spans 13 amino acids. The CDR3 reads CASSLGVAGGPPF. The CDR3 DNA sequence: TGTGCCAGCAGCTTAGGGGTAGCGGGCGGTCCACCATTT.

The rearrangement links TRBV24-1 to TRBJ1-1; D remains unclear. CDR1 and CDR2 (germline): KGHDR, SFDVKD. V was cut by 4 bases and J by 2 bases, with 10 bases left in between. This CDR3 contains 14 residues. The CDR3: CATSDRTGNTEAFF. The CDR3, as DNA: TGTGCCACCAGTGACCGGACGGGAAACACTGAAGCTTTCTTT.

The chain uses TRBV7-2 and TRBJ1-1; 9 bases agree with TRBD1. The germline V gene has CDR1 SGHTA and CDR2 FQGNSA. V lost 4 bases and J lost 5; bases outside the gene matches: 5. This CDR3 is 14 amino acids long. The CDR3 DNA reads as TGTGCCAGCAGCTGGCGGACAGGGGAGACTGAAGCTTTCTTT. Translation gives CASSWRTGETEAFF. The whole variable domain, remainder taken from reference TRBV7-2 and TRBJ1-1, is GAGVSQSPSNKVTEKGKDVELRCDPISGHTALYWYRQSLGQGLEFLIYFQGNSAPDKSGLPSDRFSAERTGGSVSTLTIQRTQQEDSAVYLCASSWRTGETEAFFGQGTRLTVV.

This clone was counted between two and nine times. This chain uses TRBV19 with TRBJ1-1, with D unresolved. CDR3 length: 13 amino acids. V lost 7 bases, J lost 4 bases, and 13 bases lay in between. The germline gives CDR1 LNHDA, CDR2 SQIVND (reference sequence). In DNA, the CDR3 is TGTGCCAGTATCTACCGGGGTGGCACTGAAGCTTTCTTT. As protein: CASIYRGGTEAFF. The full variable domain, its missing parts supplied by reference TRBV19 and TRBJ1-1, is DGGITQSPKYLFRKEGQNVTLSCEQNLNHDAMYWYRQDPGQGLRLIYYSQIVNDFQKGDIAEGYSVSREKKESFPLTVTSAQKNPTAFYLCASIYRGGTEAFFGQGTRLTVV.

CDR3 loop: CASSQDYRDSGYNEQFF. In DNA, the CDR3 is TGTGCCAGCAGCCAAGATTACCGGGACTCGGGCTACAATGAGCAGTTCTTC. V is TRBV3-1 (or the pseudogene TRBV3-2) and J is TRBJ2-1, with D possibly TRBD2 on 6 matching bases. The CDR3 extends over 17 amino acids. Germline V gene data show CDR1 as LGHDT and CDR2 as YNNKEL (reference sequence). V lost 0 bases and J 3 bases, leaving 15 bases between the germline ends.

The CDR3 region is CASSKGSGGDIMYVSTDTQYF. The DNA for the CDR3 is TGTGCCAGCAGCAAAGGTTCCGGGGGGGATATAATGTACGTAAGCACAGATACGCAGTATTTT. The chain recombines TRBV21-1 with TRBJ2-3; the table's TRBD2 call for D was not verified on the DNA. TRBV21-1 is a pseudogene. The length of the CDR3 is 21 residues.

The chain has TRBV5-1 and TRBJ1-2; no clear D. V was shortened by 4 bases and J by 5 bases, with 15 bases between the two germline ends. The germline V gene has CDR1 SGHRS and CDR2 YFSETQ. The CDR3 runs to 14 residues. The CDR3 here is CASSPGAGPYGYTF. DNA of the CDR3: TGCGCCAGCAGCCCTGGAGCTGGCCCATATGGCTACACCTTC.

This clone was detected only once. The chain carries TRBV27 and TRBJ1-6, with a weak D call TRBD1 (5 bases). This CDR3 comprises 15 residues. CDR1 is MNHEY, CDR2 SMNVEV, per germline (reference sequence). Trimming cost V 5 bases and J 3 bases, with 11 bases left between them. The CDR3: CASSPRQLYNSPLHF. The CDR3 coding sequence is TGTGCCAGCAGTCCCCGACAGCTCTATAATTCACCCCTCCACTTT.

The table lists this clone with a few counts. The rearrangement uses TRBV7-9 and TRBJ2-2; 8 bases fit TRBD2. There are 15 residues in the CDR3. The ends lost 5 bases at V and 7 bases at J; junction bases unmatched: 9. Per germline, CDR1 SEHNR and CDR2 FQNEAQ (reference sequence). The CDR3 sequence: CASSPRGGLIGELFF. CDR3 coding DNA: TGTGCCAGCAGCCCCCGGGGGGGCCTCATCGGGGAGCTGTTTTTT.

This clone has only one observation. The chain employs TRBV2 and TRBJ2-1; the match to TRBD2 covers 10 bases. The ends lost 2 bases at V and 8 bases at J; junction bases unmatched: 6. CDR3 length: 15 residues. CDR1 and CDR2 from the germline V gene are SNHLY and FYNNEI. The CDR3 nucleotides read TGTGCCAGCAGTGAACGTAGCGGGGGGCCCCATGAGCAGTTCTTC. Translating it yields CASSERSGGPHEQFF.

This rearrangement joins TRBV5-1 to TRBJ2-7, with 9 bases that match TRBD1. The V segment lost 3 bases and the J segment 5 bases; nucleotides outside the gene matches: 9. The CDR3 totals 15 residues. From germline, CDR1 is SGHRS and CDR2 YFSETQ. The CDR3: CASSSGTGRWDEQYF. For the CDR3, the DNA is TGCGCCAGCAGCTCGGGGACAGGGCGATGGGACGAGCAGTACTTC.

J is TRBJ1-2 and V is TRBV5-3, with D possibly matching TRBD1 (5 bases). TRBV5-3 carries the ORF label, with uncertain function. The CDR3 has 15 amino acids. Trimming stripped 4 bases from V and 5 bases from J, with 18 bases between. The CDR3 sequence is CARSPFWGGRYGYTF. CDR3 DNA sequence: TGTGCCAGAAGCCCGTTTTGGGGGGGTAGGTATGGCTACACCTTC.

The rearrangement uses TRBV7-2 and TRBJ1-6, with D perhaps TRBD1 (6 bases). Germline values: CDR1 SGHTA, CDR2 FQGNSA. Trimming pared 1 base from V and 5 bases from J, leaving 15 bases between. The CDR3 covers 17 residues. The CDR3: CASSLGVANRDNSPLHF. CDR3 nucleotide sequence: TGTGCCAGCAGCTTAGGAGTTGCCAACAGGGATAATTCACCCCTCCACTTT.